The 25 T cell receptor beta chains given below trace back to one sample, sequenced in a study of human thymus T cells. Sequencing was performed with immunoSEQ multiplex PCR; in TCRdb, only in-frame clones are kept and a portion is missing. The table records about 120,000 clones, about 93% of them present only once. Thymus was obtained from resections taken during corrective heart surgery. Sequenced input: thymus tissue. The receptors stem from a boy younger than two with a congenital heart defect but otherwise immunologically healthy.

The gene calls are TRBV19 and TRBJ2-3, with TRBD1 matching 7 bases. V shed 6 bases, J shed 1 base, and the junction held 16 bases outside the gene matches. CDR1 LNHDA and CDR2 SQIVND come from the germline V gene (reference sequence). CDR3 length: 18 amino acids. As DNA, the CDR3 is TGTGCCAGTAGCAGGGGGACGTCGGGCCTAGGGGGCACAGATACGCAGTATTTT. As protein: CASSRGTSGLGGTDTQYF.

The genes are TRBV10-3 and TRBJ1-1; D gene uncertain. The CDR3 has 13 amino acids. Deletions cut 7 bases from V and 0 bases from J, with 9 bases between. Germline values: CDR1 ENHRY, CDR2 SYGVKD. The DNA of the CDR3 is TGTGCCATCACACTAGGGCTGAACACTGAAGCTTTCTTT. This encodes CAITLGLNTEAFF.

This rearrangement joins TRBV11-2 to TRBJ2-1; 13 nucleotides align to TRBD2. This CDR3 is built from 19 residues. Losses at the gene ends were 5 bases for V and 0 bases for J; bases not matched to a gene: 10. Per germline, CDR1 SGHAT and CDR2 FQNNGV. The CDR3 DNA reads as TGTGCCAGCAGCCGCGGACTAGCGGGGGTAAGGTCCTCCTACAATGAGCAGTTCTTC. Its protein product is CASSRGLAGVRSSYNEQFF.

This clone occurred a few times. This chain uses TRBV7-9 with TRBJ1-1; no firm D call. This CDR3 has 14 residues. The V gene lost 5 bases and the J gene lost 1 base, with 11 bases spanning the gap. Germline V gene data show CDR1 as SEHNR and CDR2 as FQNEAQ (reference sequence). The CDR3 region is CASSPDGENTEAFF. In DNA, the CDR3 is TGTGCCAGCAGCCCGGACGGGGAGAACACTGAAGCTTTCTTT.

The rearrangement joins TRBV7-2 to TRBJ1-5; D is possibly TRBD1 (6 bases). The germline V gene has CDR1 SGHTA and CDR2 FQGNSA. The CDR3 contains 15 residues. V shed 4 bases and J shed 0 bases, with 10 bases lying between them. The CDR3 here is CASSWHRDSNQPQHF. The CDR3 DNA reads TGTGCCAGCAGCTGGCACAGGGATAGCAATCAGCCCCAGCATTTT. Full variable domain (outside the CDR3, taken from reference TRBV7-2 and TRBJ1-5): GAGVSQSPSNKVTEKGKDVELRCDPISGHTALYWYRQSLGQGLEFLIYFQGNSAPDKSGLPSDRFSAERTGGSVSTLTIQRTQQEDSAVYLCASSWHRDSNQPQHFGDGTRLSIL.

This clone is a singleton in its sample. The V call is TRBV5-6, the J call TRBJ2-4, with 7 bases matching TRBD2. Germline V CDR1 and CDR2: SGHDT, YYEEEE. Losses at the gene ends were 2 bases for V and 6 bases for J; bases not matched to a gene: 11. The CDR3 is 16 amino acids. The CDR3 DNA sequence: TGTGCCAGCAGCTTCGACCCAAGCGGGGTCGGAAACATTCAGTACTTC. Translating gives CASSFDPSGVGNIQYF.

The chain couples TRBV7-2 to TRBJ2-3; 7 bases are shared with TRBD2. The germline V gene has CDR1 SGHTA and CDR2 FQGNSA. This CDR3 comprises 16 residues. V lost 3 bases, J lost 0 bases, and 6 bases stayed unmatched. The CDR3 DNA is TGTGCCAGCAGCTTCACTAGCGAGCCTAGCACAGATACGCAGTATTTT. It is translated as CASSFTSEPSTDTQYF.

The chain carries TRBV27 and TRBJ2-5, with a tentative D call TRBD1 (6 bases). The V gene's germline CDR1 is MNHEY and CDR2 SMNVEV (reference sequence). The length of the CDR3 is 13 residues. Trimming removed 5 bases at V and 5 bases at J, with 12 bases between. CDR3 amino acids: CASSKAGEETQYF. DNA of the CDR3: TGTGCCAGCAGTAAAGCAGGGGAGGAGACCCAGTACTTC.

This clone was observed once. The rearrangement links TRBV10-3 to TRBJ2-7; D unresolved. CDR1 is ENHRY and CDR2 is SYGVKD in the germline V gene. The CDR3 runs to 14 residues. V lost 2 bases to trimming and J lost 0 bases, with 8 bases between them. CDR3 sequence reads: CAISEGRSSYEQYF. CDR3 nucleotide sequence: TGTGCCATCAGTGAGGGCAGGAGCTCCTACGAGCAGTACTTC.

The rearrangement uses TRBV19 and TRBJ1-3; D is unclear. The ends were cut back, 3 bases at V and 0 bases at J, with 6 bases in the middle. The CDR3 totals 14 residues. From germline, CDR1 is LNHDA and CDR2 SQIVND (reference sequence). In DNA, the CDR3 is TGTGCCAGTAGTATGGGTCTCTCTGGAAACACCATATATTTT. Translation gives CASSMGLSGNTIYF.

V usage is TRBV28 and J usage is TRBJ2-7, with TRBD2 as a possible D gene (6 bases). V was pared by 6 bases and J by 0 bases, with 15 bases between. The CDR3 is made up of 15 amino acids. Looked up from germline, CDR1 is MDHEN and CDR2 is SYDVKM. The DNA for the CDR3 is TGTGCCAGCAGCTCGCGCCCCGGGAGCTCCTACGAGCAGTACTTC. It translates to CASSSRPGSSYEQYF.

V usage is TRBV2 and J usage is TRBJ2-7, with TRBD2 matching 13 bases. CDR1 and CDR2 (germline): SNHLY, FYNNEI. Germline trimming cut 6 bases from V and 4 bases from J; bases unmatched to any gene: 6. The CDR3 has 15 amino acids. The CDR3 spells CASRIRTSGGYEQYF. The CDR3 DNA reads TGTGCCAGCAGGATCAGGACTAGCGGGGGTTACGAGCAGTACTTC. The whole variable domain, filled in from reference TRBV2 and TRBJ2-7, reads EPEVTQTPSHQVTQMGQEVILRCVPISNHLYFYWYRQILGQKVEFLVSFYNNEISEKSEIFDDQFSVERPDGSNFTLKIRSTKLEDSAMYFCASRIRTSGGYEQYFGPGTRLTVT.

The J gene is TRBJ2-4, the V gene TRBV7-9, with a tentative D call TRBD1 (6 bases). This CDR3 region has 16 residues. Germline V gives CDR1 SEHNR, CDR2 FQNEAQ (reference sequence). The V and J ends lost 5 bases and 0 bases respectively, with 14 bases between them. This chain's CDR3 is CASSPGQPLAKNIQYF. The DNA for the CDR3 is TGTGCCAGCAGCCCCGGACAGCCGCTAGCCAAAAACATTCAGTACTTC. Combining the CDR3 with reference TRBV7-9 and TRBJ2-4 gives the whole variable domain DTGVSQNPRHKITKRGQNVTFRCDPISEHNRLYWYRQTLGQGPEFLTYFQNEAQLEKSRLLSDRFSAERPKGSFSTLEIQRTEQGDSAMYLCASSPGQPLAKNIQYFGAGTRLSVL.

The gene calls are TRBV28 and TRBJ2-1, with 10 bases matching TRBD1. V gave up 6 bases and J gave up 7 bases; unmatched junction bases: 9. The CDR3 covers 15 residues. Per the germline V gene, CDR1 is MDHEN and CDR2 is SYDVKM. The CDR3 DNA reads as TGTGCCAGCAGCAAAACCCCGGGACAGGGGAATGAGCAGTTCTTC. It codes for CASSKTPGQGNEQFF.

This chain uses TRBV2 with TRBJ2-4, with D unclear. Trimming shortened V by 4 bases and J by 0 bases, and 10 bases separated the two germline ends. This CDR3 contains 15 residues. CDR1 and CDR2 (germline): SNHLY, FYNNEI. Written as DNA, the CDR3 is TGTGCCAGCAGTGTGCGACCCCGAGCCAAAAACATTCAGTACTTC. This encodes CASSVRPRAKNIQYF.

The J gene is TRBJ2-1, the V gene TRBV11-3; 14 nucleotides match TRBD2. Germline V CDR1 and CDR2: SGHNT, YENEEA. This CDR3 is 17 amino acids long. The trim removed 1 base at V and 9 bases at J, leaving 8 bases unmatched. The CDR3 here is CASSLGGTSGGRAEQFF. The CDR3 coding sequence is TGTGCCAGCAGCTTAGGAGGGACTAGCGGGGGCCGGGCTGAGCAGTTCTTC.

This chain joins TRBV5-8 and TRBJ2-3, with D perhaps assigned TRBD1 or TRBD2 (5 bases each). Germline CDR1 reads SGHTS; CDR2 reads YDEGEE. The V gene lost 2 bases and the J gene lost 9 bases, with 7 bases spanning the gap. This CDR3 has 11 amino acids. The CDR3: CASSFEGTQYF. CDR3 bases: TGTGCCAGCAGCTTTGAGGGGACGCAGTATTTT.

The J gene is TRBJ1-2, the V gene TRBV2, with 9 bases fitting TRBD1. The V and J ends lost 9 bases and 4 bases, in that order; junction bases with no gene match: 15. CDR1 and CDR2 (germline): SNHLY, FYNNEI. The CDR3 consists of 16 residues. DNA for the CDR3: TGTGCCAGAGGGAGTCTCGGACAGGGGCTTTCCTATGGCTACACCTTC. Its translation: CARGSLGQGLSYGYTF.

V and J are TRBV6-6 and TRBJ2-2, with D uncertain. There are 16 residues in the CDR3. The V end was cut by 0 bases, the J end by 6 bases, with 14 bases between. CDR1 is MNHNY, CDR2 SVGAGI, per germline (reference sequence). CDR3 residues: CASSYSGGSSPGELFF. The CDR3, as DNA: TGTGCCAGCAGTTACTCGGGTGGGTCCAGTCCCGGGGAGCTGTTTTTT.

The V gene is TRBV6-6, the J gene TRBJ2-3; 11 nucleotides align to TRBD2. CDR1 and CDR2 from the germline V gene are MNHNY and SVGAGI (reference sequence). Trimming cost V 2 bases and J 2 bases; bases outside gene matches: 3. The CDR3 totals 16 residues. The CDR3 nucleotides are TGTGCCAGCAGTTACCTAGCGGGGGGCATCACAGATACGCAGTATTTT. Its translation: CASSYLAGGITDTQYF.

The chain has TRBV4-1 and TRBJ2-1; D may be TRBD1 (5 bases). Germline V gives CDR1 MGHRA, CDR2 YSYEKL. The CDR3 has 14 amino acids. With 4 bases removed from V and 5 bases from J, the gap between germline ends came to 12 bases. CDR3 amino acids: CASSPTQEHNEQFF. CDR3 sequence (DNA): TGCGCCAGCAGCCCCACACAGGAGCACAATGAGCAGTTCTTC.

The rearrangement uses TRBV5-1 and TRBJ1-3; perhaps TRBD1 as D (5 bases). This CDR3 contains 15 residues. The V gene's germline CDR1 is SGHRS and CDR2 YFSETQ. V was shortened by 1 base and J by 2 bases, with 10 bases between the two germline ends. The CDR3 sequence is CASSLFGGTGNTIYF. As DNA, the CDR3 is TGCGCCAGCAGCTTGTTTGGGGGGACTGGAAACACCATATATTTT. Supplemented by reference TRBV5-1 and TRBJ1-3, the full variable domain reads KAGVTQTPRYLIKTRGQQVTLSCSPISGHRSVSWYQQTPGQGLQFLFEYFSETQRNKGNFPGRFSGRQFSNSRSEMNVSTLELGDSALYLCASSLFGGTGNTIYFGEGSWLTVV.

The rearrangement uses TRBV7-9 and TRBJ1-2, with 8 bases fitting TRBD1. CDR1 and CDR2 (germline): SEHNR, FQNEAQ (reference sequence). After removal of 5 bases from V and 8 bases from J, the junction contained 13 bases not matched to a gene. CDR3 size: 15 residues. CDR3 nucleotide sequence: TGTGCCAGCAGCACAACGGACAGGGAGGACGTGGGCTACACCTTC. Translating gives CASSTTDREDVGYTF.

V gene TRBV7-9 combines with J gene TRBJ1-2; TRBD1 might be the D (5 bases). V lost 4 bases to trimming and J lost 3 bases, with 27 bases between them. The germline gives CDR1 SEHNR, CDR2 FQNEAQ (reference sequence). This CDR3 has 19 residues. CDR3: CASSSSRDGIVIDDYGYTF. Written as DNA, the CDR3 is TGTGCCAGCAGCTCGTCCCGGGACGGAATTGTGATCGACGACTATGGCTACACCTTC.

This chain joins TRBV5-4 and TRBJ1-3; D is ambiguous. The V end lost 4 bases, the J end lost 8 bases, and 13 bases lay between the germline ends. From germline, CDR1 is SGHNT and CDR2 YYREEE (reference sequence). The CDR3 is 13 amino acids. CDR3 residues: CASSLPIGDTIYF. CDR3 coding DNA: TGTGCCAGCAGCCTACCCATCGGAGACACCATATATTTT.